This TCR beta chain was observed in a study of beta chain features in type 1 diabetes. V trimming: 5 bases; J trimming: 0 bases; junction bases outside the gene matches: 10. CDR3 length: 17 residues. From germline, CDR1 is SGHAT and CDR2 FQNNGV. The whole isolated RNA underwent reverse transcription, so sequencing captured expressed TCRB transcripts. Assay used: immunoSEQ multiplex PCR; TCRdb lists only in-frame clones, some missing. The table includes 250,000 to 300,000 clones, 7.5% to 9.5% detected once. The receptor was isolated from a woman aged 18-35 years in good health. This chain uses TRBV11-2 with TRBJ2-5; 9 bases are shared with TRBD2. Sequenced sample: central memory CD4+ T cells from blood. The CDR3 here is CASSHTGTSRYQETQYF. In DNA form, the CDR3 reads TGTGCCAGCAGCCACACCGGGACTAGCAGGTACCAAGAGACCCAGTACTTC.